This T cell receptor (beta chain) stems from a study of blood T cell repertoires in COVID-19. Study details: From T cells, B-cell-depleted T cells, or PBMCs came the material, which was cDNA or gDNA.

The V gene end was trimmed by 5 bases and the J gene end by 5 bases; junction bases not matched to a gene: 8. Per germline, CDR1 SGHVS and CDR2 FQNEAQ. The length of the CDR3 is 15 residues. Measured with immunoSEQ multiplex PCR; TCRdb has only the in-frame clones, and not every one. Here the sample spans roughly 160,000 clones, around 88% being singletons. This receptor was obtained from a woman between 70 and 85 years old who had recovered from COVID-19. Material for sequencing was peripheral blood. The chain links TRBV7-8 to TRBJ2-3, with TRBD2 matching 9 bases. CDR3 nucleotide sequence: TGTGCCAGCAGCCCTTGGGCGGGAGGGGGAGATACGCAGTATTTT. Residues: CASSPWAGGGDTQYF.